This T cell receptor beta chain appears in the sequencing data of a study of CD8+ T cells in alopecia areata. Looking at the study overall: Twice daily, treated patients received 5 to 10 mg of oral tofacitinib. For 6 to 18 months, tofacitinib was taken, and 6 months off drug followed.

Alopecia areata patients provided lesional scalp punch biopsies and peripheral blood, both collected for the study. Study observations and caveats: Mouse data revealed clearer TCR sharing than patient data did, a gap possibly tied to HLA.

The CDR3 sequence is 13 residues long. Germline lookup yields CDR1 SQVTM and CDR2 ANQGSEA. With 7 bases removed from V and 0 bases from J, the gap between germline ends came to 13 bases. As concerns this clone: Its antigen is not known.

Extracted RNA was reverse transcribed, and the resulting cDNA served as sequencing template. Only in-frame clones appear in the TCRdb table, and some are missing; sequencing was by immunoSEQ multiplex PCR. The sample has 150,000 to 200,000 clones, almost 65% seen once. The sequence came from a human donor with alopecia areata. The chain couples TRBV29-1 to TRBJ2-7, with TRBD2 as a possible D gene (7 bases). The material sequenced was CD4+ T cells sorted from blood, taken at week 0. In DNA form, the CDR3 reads TGCAGCGGGGGGGGCACTAACTCCTACGAGCAGTACTTC. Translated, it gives CSGGGTNSYEQYF.